This T cell receptor beta chain came from a study of T-cell reconstitution after alpha-beta-depleted transplantation in children. The CDR3 is 12 amino acids. V was trimmed by 7 bases and J by 4 bases, leaving 7 bases between them. Germline CDR1 is MNHEY and CDR2 is SVGEGT. Unique molecular identifiers were incorporated into the prepared TCRbeta library. TCRdb fed the PCR reads into MiXCR, producing one record per CDR3 protein. This sample has over 150,000 distinct CDR3 sequences, with about 14% found just once. This clonotype was recorded at least ten times. The sequence was collected from a human donor who donated a stem cell graft to a child with acute lymphoblastic leukemia. This chain joins TRBV6-2 or TRBV6-3 and TRBJ2-2; no firm D call. The starting material was PBMCs from the stem cell graft donor, obtained from the stem cell graft. The CDR3 loop is CASTQSTGELFF. The CDR3 coding sequence is TGTGCCAGCACCCAAAGCACCGGGGAGCTGTTTTTT.